These T cell receptor beta chains were read from a single sample in a study of blood T cells in healthy people across ages. Using its own MiXCR run on the 5' RACE reads, TCRdb lists one record per CDR3 protein. Of roughly 800,000 distinct CDR3 sequences listed, roughly 60% were seen once; the top ten hold around 20%. The sample was blood. The source of these receptors is a man aged 25-45 years in good health. The CDR3 runs from the conserved cysteine through the conserved F or W. The D gene is left open where the match is weak. Rows give clone size only sometimes, using once, few, many, or a class for an expanded clone.

d_call: TRBD2
clone_size: -
j_call: TRBJ2-3
v_call: TRBV7-2
cdr3_aa: CASSLRRRTSGRASTDTQYF
cdr3_nt: TGTGCCAGCAGCTTACGTAGGAGGACTAGCGGGCGTGCTAGCACAGATACGCAGTATTTT

d_call: TRBD2
clone_size: -
j_call: TRBJ2-1
v_call: TRBV6-6
cdr3_aa: CASSPRLAGGRYNEQFF
cdr3_nt: TGTGCCAGCAGTCCTCGACTAGCGGGAGGTCGGTACAATGAGCAGTTCTTC

d_call: -
clone_size: -
j_call: TRBJ2-3
v_call: TRBV4-2
cdr3_aa: CASSRRNPLTSTDTQYF
cdr3_nt: TGTGCCAGCAGCCGCCGGAATCCGCTTACCTCCACAGATACGCAGTATTTT

d_call: TRBD1
clone_size: -
j_call: TRBJ1-5
v_call: TRBV20-1
cdr3_aa: CSARGDRLSLNQPQHF
cdr3_nt: TGCAGTGCTAGAGGGGACAGACTAAGCCTCAATCAGCCCCAGCATTTT

d_call: -
clone_size: -
j_call: TRBJ2-7
v_call: TRBV6-5
cdr3_aa: CASSDTAEYEQYF
cdr3_nt: TGTGCCAGCAGTGACACGGCGGAATACGAGCAGTACTTC

d_call: TRBD2
clone_size: -
j_call: TRBJ2-3
v_call: TRBV4-2
cdr3_aa: CASSQVFLRFGTSGSRGVTDTQYF
cdr3_nt: TGTGCCAGCAGCCAAGTTTTCTTAAGGTTTGGGACTAGCGGGAGTAGGGGGGTCACAGATACGCAGTATTTT

d_call: -
clone_size: -
j_call: TRBJ2-5
v_call: TRBV6-2/TRBV6-3
cdr3_aa: CATERGGETQYF
cdr3_nt: TGTGCCACCGAAAGAGGGGGAGAGACCCAGTACTTC

d_call: -
clone_size: -
j_call: TRBJ1-2
v_call: TRBV6-2/TRBV6-3
cdr3_aa: CASRRQEGYGYTF
cdr3_nt: TGTGCCAGCAGGCGGCAGGAGGGCTATGGCTACACCTTC

d_call: -
clone_size: few
j_call: TRBJ1-2
v_call: TRBV20-1
cdr3_aa: CSARPGPYGYTF
cdr3_nt: TGCAGTGCTAGACCGGGCCCGTATGGCTACACCTTC

d_call: -
clone_size: -
j_call: TRBJ2-5
v_call: TRBV11-2
cdr3_aa: CASSLDLMTFQETQYF
cdr3_nt: TGTGCCAGCAGCTTAGATCTAATGACTTTCCAAGAGACCCAGTACTTC

d_call: -
clone_size: -
j_call: TRBJ2-3
v_call: TRBV12-3/TRBV12-4
cdr3_aa: CASTDLTDTQYF
cdr3_nt: TGTGCCAGCACGGACCTCACAGATACGCAGTATTTT

d_call: -
clone_size: -
j_call: TRBJ1-1
v_call: TRBV7-8
cdr3_aa: CASSPRETNTEAFF
cdr3_nt: TGTGCCAGCAGCCCACGGGAGACGAACACTGAAGCTTTCTTT

d_call: -
clone_size: -
j_call: TRBJ2-5
v_call: TRBV20-1
cdr3_aa: CSAQRLGQETQYF
cdr3_nt: TGCAGTGCCCAGCGACTGGGCCAAGAGACCCAGTACTTC

d_call: -
clone_size: few
j_call: TRBJ2-1
v_call: TRBV6-2/TRBV6-3
cdr3_aa: CASSYSNPITGNEQFF
cdr3_nt: TGTGCCAGCAGTTACTCTAACCCGATTACAGGGAATGAGCAGTTCTTC

d_call: -
clone_size: -
j_call: TRBJ2-5
v_call: TRBV7-2
cdr3_aa: CASTFRETQYF
cdr3_nt: TGTGCCAGCACCTTTCGGGAGACCCAGTACTTC

d_call: -
clone_size: -
j_call: TRBJ2-5
v_call: TRBV5-1
cdr3_aa: CASSLAHSKGETQYF
cdr3_nt: TGCGCCAGCAGCTTGGCACACTCGAAGGGAGAGACCCAGTACTTC

d_call: TRBD1
clone_size: -
j_call: TRBJ1-2
v_call: TRBV7-2
cdr3_aa: CASSATGNYDGYTF
cdr3_nt: TGTGCCAGCAGCGCGACAGGGAACTATGACGGCTACACCTTC

d_call: -
clone_size: -
j_call: TRBJ2-1
v_call: TRBV5-6
cdr3_aa: CASSPGVRPYNEQFF
cdr3_nt: TGTGCCAGCAGCCCCGGGGTCAGGCCATACAATGAGCAGTTCTTC

d_call: -
clone_size: -
j_call: TRBJ2-1
v_call: TRBV11-1
cdr3_aa: CASSFSHPASNEQFF
cdr3_nt: TGTGCCAGCAGCTTCTCGCATCCTGCCTCAAATGAGCAGTTCTTC

d_call: -
clone_size: -
j_call: TRBJ2-7
v_call: TRBV21-1
cdr3_aa: CASTPRGGRYEQYF
cdr3_nt: TGTGCCAGCACCCCACGTGGAGGGAGGTACGAGCAGTACTTC

d_call: TRBD2
clone_size: -
j_call: TRBJ2-5
v_call: TRBV3-1
cdr3_aa: CATTRASGSLMETQYF
cdr3_nt: TGTGCCACCACGAGGGCTAGCGGGAGCTTAATGGAGACCCAGTACTTC

d_call: -
clone_size: -
j_call: TRBJ2-7
v_call: TRBV6-2/TRBV6-3
cdr3_aa: CASSYSVLGISYEQYF
cdr3_nt: TGTGCCAGCAGTTACTCGGTCCTAGGAATAAGCTACGAGCAGTACTTC

d_call: -
clone_size: -
j_call: TRBJ2-7
v_call: TRBV27
cdr3_aa: CASSFRQIHSYEQYF
cdr3_nt: TGTGCCAGCAGTTTCCGCCAGATCCACTCCTACGAGCAGTACTTC

d_call: -
clone_size: -
j_call: TRBJ2-1
v_call: TRBV29-1
cdr3_aa: CSVAGAYNEQFF
cdr3_nt: TGCAGCGTTGCCGGTGCTTACAATGAGCAGTTCTTC

d_call: TRBD1
clone_size: -
j_call: TRBJ1-5
v_call: TRBV20-1
cdr3_aa: CSASTGRNQPQHF
cdr3_nt: TGCAGTGCTTCGACAGGGAGAAATCAGCCCCAGCATTTT

d_call: -
clone_size: -
j_call: TRBJ2-1
v_call: TRBV20-1
cdr3_aa: CSAAPLGGQFF
cdr3_nt: TGCAGTGCCGCCCCCCTGGGGGGGCAGTTCTTC

d_call: -
clone_size: few
j_call: TRBJ2-5
v_call: TRBV20-1
cdr3_aa: CSEGVGETQYF
cdr3_nt: TGCAGTGAGGGCGTAGGAGAGACCCAGTACTTC

d_call: -
clone_size: -
j_call: TRBJ2-5
v_call: TRBV29-1
cdr3_aa: CSGMGGETQYF
cdr3_nt: TGCAGCGGGATGGGCGGCGAGACCCAGTACTTC

d_call: -
clone_size: -
j_call: TRBJ1-6
v_call: TRBV9
cdr3_aa: CASSVVSDSNSPLHF
cdr3_nt: TGTGCCAGCAGCGTAGTTTCGGACAGCAATTCACCCCTCCACTTT

d_call: -
clone_size: -
j_call: TRBJ1-2
v_call: TRBV20-1
cdr3_aa: CSAQGGNYGYTF
cdr3_nt: TGCAGTGCTCAAGGGGGTAACTATGGCTACACCTTC

d_call: TRBD2
clone_size: -
j_call: TRBJ2-1
v_call: TRBV13
cdr3_aa: CASSALAEAGWNEQFF
cdr3_nt: TGTGCCAGCAGCGCACTAGCGGAGGCCGGTTGGAATGAGCAGTTCTTC

d_call: TRBD2
clone_size: -
j_call: TRBJ2-7
v_call: TRBV5-1
cdr3_aa: CASSSTPGGGEQYF
cdr3_nt: TGCGCCAGCAGCTCCACCCCGGGAGGCGGCGAGCAGTACTTC

d_call: -
clone_size: -
j_call: TRBJ2-7
v_call: TRBV12-3/TRBV12-4
cdr3_aa: CASPGAKADLLYEQYF
cdr3_nt: TGTGCCAGCCCGGGGGCTAAGGCCGACCTCCTCTACGAGCAGTACTTC

d_call: -
clone_size: few
j_call: TRBJ2-7
v_call: TRBV28
cdr3_aa: CASRPQGSYEQYF
cdr3_nt: TGTGCCAGCAGACCACAGGGATCCTACGAGCAGTACTTC

d_call: -
clone_size: few
j_call: TRBJ1-5
v_call: TRBV29-1
cdr3_aa: CSVSDEVNQPQHF
cdr3_nt: TGCAGCGTCTCCGACGAGGTCAATCAGCCCCAGCATTTT

d_call: TRBD2
clone_size: -
j_call: TRBJ2-1
v_call: TRBV28
cdr3_aa: CASSGAGGSSYNEQFF
cdr3_nt: TGTGCCAGCAGTGGTGCGGGAGGGAGCTCCTACAATGAGCAGTTCTTC

d_call: -
clone_size: -
j_call: TRBJ2-5
v_call: TRBV7-9
cdr3_aa: CASSSPATVLRTQYF
cdr3_nt: TGTGCCAGCAGCTCACCGGCGACGGTCTTGAGGACCCAGTACTTC

d_call: -
clone_size: -
j_call: TRBJ2-4
v_call: TRBV7-2
cdr3_aa: CASSFPPQEQYF
cdr3_nt: TGTGCCAGCAGCTTTCCCCCGCAGGAGCAGTACTTC

d_call: TRBD1
clone_size: -
j_call: TRBJ2-5
v_call: TRBV5-6
cdr3_aa: CASSLQGCAAQETQYF
cdr3_nt: TGTGCCAGCAGCCTACAGGGGTGCGCGGCCCAAGAGACCCAGTACTTC

d_call: TRBD2
clone_size: -
j_call: TRBJ2-3
v_call: TRBV20-1
cdr3_aa: CSAGLASDTQYF
cdr3_nt: TGCAGTGCGGGACTAGCATCGGATACGCAGTATTTT

d_call: TRBD2
clone_size: -
j_call: TRBJ2-7
v_call: TRBV28
cdr3_aa: CASSLVGLADYEQYF
cdr3_nt: TGTGCCAGCAGTTTGGTGGGACTAGCGGACTACGAGCAGTACTTC

d_call: -
clone_size: -
j_call: TRBJ2-1
v_call: TRBV20-1
cdr3_aa: CSARGGAYNEQFF
cdr3_nt: TGCAGTGCTAGAGGGGGAGCCTACAATGAGCAGTTCTTC

d_call: TRBD1
clone_size: -
j_call: TRBJ1-2
v_call: TRBV4-2
cdr3_aa: CASSQGTGGAYGYTF
cdr3_nt: TGTGCCAGCAGCCAAGGAACAGGGGGCGCCTATGGCTACACCTTC

d_call: -
clone_size: -
j_call: TRBJ1-2
v_call: TRBV2
cdr3_aa: CASSDNRVRYGYTF
cdr3_nt: TGTGCCAGCAGTGATAACAGGGTCCGATATGGCTACACCTTC

d_call: -
clone_size: -
j_call: TRBJ2-3
v_call: TRBV20-1
cdr3_aa: CSGWMESTDTQYF
cdr3_nt: TGCAGTGGGTGGATGGAAAGCACAGATACGCAGTATTTT

d_call: -
clone_size: -
j_call: TRBJ2-1
v_call: TRBV18
cdr3_aa: CASSPSNQPRNEQFF
cdr3_nt: TGTGCCAGCTCACCTAGTAACCAGCCCCGCAATGAGCAGTTCTTC